Listed below are T cell receptor beta chains from one sample, sequenced in a study of cytomegalovirus exposure and HLA in healthy donors. Using immunoSEQ multiplex PCR, the repertoire was profiled, and TCRdb retains in-frame clones only, with some absent. The sample shows approximately 180,000 clones, over 70% of them seen only once. The material sequenced was PBMCs. These TCRs come from a man aged 30 to 39 in good health and CMV-seropositive. The CDR3 runs from the conserved cysteine through the conserved F or W. The order of the fields is CDR3 protein, J gene, clone size, V gene, CDR3 length. Clone size is given for some rows only: seen once, a few or many times, or a class if the clone is expanded.

CDR3: CASSYRQGRTDTQYF; J: TRBJ2-3; size: NA; V: TRBV6-5; length: 15
CDR3: CASSDVPGGPGTQYF; J: TRBJ2-3; size: NA; V: TRBV2; length: 15
CDR3: CASSLAVLLAEAFF; J: TRBJ1-1; size: NA; V: TRBV7-2; length: 14
CDR3: CSSSEGNSPLHF; J: TRBJ1-6; size: NA; V: TRBV7-9; length: 12
CDR3: CASNNVGTGSRNEQFF; J: TRBJ2-1; size: few; V: TRBV28; length: 16
CDR3: CSSRPGVSGRGAGNEQFF; J: TRBJ2-1; size: NA; V: TRBV7-9; length: 18
CDR3: CASSGLAGFGQYF; J: TRBJ2-7; size: NA; V: TRBV28; length: 13
CDR3: CAWSEDYEQYF; J: NA; size: NA; V: TRBV30; length: 11
CDR3: CASSLPDGDQPQHF; J: TRBJ1-5; size: NA; V: TRBV2; length: 14
CDR3: CASSQGALGLWTEAFF; J: TRBJ1-1; size: once; V: TRBV4-3; length: 16
CDR3: CASSVGTGANTDTQYF; J: TRBJ2-3; size: NA; V: TRBV9; length: 16
CDR3: CASCASGTSLTEHQYF; J: TRBJ2-7; size: few; V: TRBV18; length: 16